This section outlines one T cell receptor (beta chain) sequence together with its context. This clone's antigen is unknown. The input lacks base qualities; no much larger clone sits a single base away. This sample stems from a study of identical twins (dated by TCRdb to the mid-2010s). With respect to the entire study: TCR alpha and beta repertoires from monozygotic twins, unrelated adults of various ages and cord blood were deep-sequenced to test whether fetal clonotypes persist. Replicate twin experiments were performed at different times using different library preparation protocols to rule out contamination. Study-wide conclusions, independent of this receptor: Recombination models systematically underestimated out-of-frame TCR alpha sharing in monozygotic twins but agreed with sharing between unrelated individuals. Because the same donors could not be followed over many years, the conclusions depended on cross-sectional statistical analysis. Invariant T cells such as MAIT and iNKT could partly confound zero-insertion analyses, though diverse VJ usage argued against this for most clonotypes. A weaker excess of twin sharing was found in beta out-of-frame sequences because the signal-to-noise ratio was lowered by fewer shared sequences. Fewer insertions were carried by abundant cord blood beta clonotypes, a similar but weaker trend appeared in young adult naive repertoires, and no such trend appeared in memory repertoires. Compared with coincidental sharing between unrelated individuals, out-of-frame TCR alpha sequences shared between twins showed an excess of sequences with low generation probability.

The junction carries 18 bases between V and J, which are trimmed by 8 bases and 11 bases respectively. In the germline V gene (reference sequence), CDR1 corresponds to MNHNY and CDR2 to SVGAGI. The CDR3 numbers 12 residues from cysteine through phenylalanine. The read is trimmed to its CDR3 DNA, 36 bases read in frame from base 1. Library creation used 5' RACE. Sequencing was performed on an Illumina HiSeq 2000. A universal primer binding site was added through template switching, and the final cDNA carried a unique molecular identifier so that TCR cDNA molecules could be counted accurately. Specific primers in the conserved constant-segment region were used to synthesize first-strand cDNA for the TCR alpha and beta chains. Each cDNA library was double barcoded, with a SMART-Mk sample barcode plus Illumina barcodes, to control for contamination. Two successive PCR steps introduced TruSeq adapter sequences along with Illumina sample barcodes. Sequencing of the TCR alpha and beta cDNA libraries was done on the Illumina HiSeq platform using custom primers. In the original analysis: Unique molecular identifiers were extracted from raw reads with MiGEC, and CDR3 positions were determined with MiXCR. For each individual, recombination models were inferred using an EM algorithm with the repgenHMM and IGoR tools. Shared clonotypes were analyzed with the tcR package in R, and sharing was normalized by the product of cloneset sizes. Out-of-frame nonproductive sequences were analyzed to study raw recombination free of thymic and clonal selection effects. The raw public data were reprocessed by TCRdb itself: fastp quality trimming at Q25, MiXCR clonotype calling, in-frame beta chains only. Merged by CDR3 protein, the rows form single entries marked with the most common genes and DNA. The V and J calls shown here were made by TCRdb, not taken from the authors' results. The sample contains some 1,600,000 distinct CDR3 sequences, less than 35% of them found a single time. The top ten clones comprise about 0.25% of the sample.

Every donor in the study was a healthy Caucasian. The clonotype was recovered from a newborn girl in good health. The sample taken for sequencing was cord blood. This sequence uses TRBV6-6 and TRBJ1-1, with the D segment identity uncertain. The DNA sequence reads TGTGCCAGCGCCCGGACCCCCTCGGGCGCTTTCTTT. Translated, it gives CASARTPSGAFF.